This TCR beta chain was documented in a study of regulatory T cells in long-lasting Graves disease. In this sample, this clonotype turned up many times. Time point of the sample: newly diagnosed GD, antithyroid drugs for less than 3 months. Construction of the TCR library relied on RNA isolated from PBMCs. For TCR beta, libraries came from iRepertoire HTBI primers and Arm-PCR of CDR3 regions. TCRdb reanalysed the multiplex PCR reads using MiXCR and keeps one entry per CDR3 protein. The sample records roughly 510,000 distinct CDR3 sequences, about 16% being singletons. V was cut by 5 bases and J by 1 base, with 11 bases left in between. Germline assignment: CDR1 DFQATT and CDR2 SNEGSKA (reference sequence). This CDR3 contains 14 residues. This sample was also put to use in a study of T cells in Graves' hyperthyroidism and ophthalmopathy. As reported in that work: No progression to ophthalmopathy during 18 months of follow-up defined stable disease.

The chain carries TRBV20-1 and TRBJ2-2, with D unclear. The input for sequencing was peripheral blood mononuclear cells (PBMCs), taken at new diagnosis, from a patient treated with antithyroid drugs. The sequence was collected from a man younger than 35 with Graves disease. CDR3 protein: CSAGVGQNTGELFF. In DNA, the CDR3 is TGCAGTGCTGGAGTGGGTCAGAACACCGGGGAGCTGTTTTTT.